A selection of T cell receptor beta chains follows, all from one sample in a study of a mutant IDH1 vaccine in newly diagnosed glioma. No antigens are known for them. Libraries were prepared by immunoSEQ multiplex PCR; TCRdb keeps only in-frame clonotypes and omits some of them. The table lists tens of thousands of clones, 60% to 85% of them singletons. The sequenced sample was PBMCs, obtained from a glioma patient whose treatment included an IDH1 peptide vaccine. These receptors were taken from a woman aged 40 to 50 with glioma. Some clones in this sample may be carry-over from other donors' samples. The CDR3 runs from the conserved cysteine through the conserved F or W. A D gene is named only where the DNA matches it firmly. The size of a clone is reported for some rows only, either as once, few or many, or as a class for expanded clones.

D gene,J gene,V gene,clone size,CDR3 protein,CDR3 DNA
NA,TRBJ2-1,TRBV2,NA,CASRPFPSANEQFF,TGTGCCAGCAGACCCTTTCCTAGCGCCAATGAGCAGTTCTTC
NA,TRBJ1-2,TRBV5-8,NA,CASSPYLQKPEYGYTF,TGTGCCAGCTCACCGTACCTCCAAAAACCTGAATATGGCTACACCTTC
NA,TRBJ2-3,TRBV5-1,NA,CASSLSTSTDTQYF,TGCGCCAGCAGCCTTAGCACTAGCACAGATACGCAGTATTTT
NA,TRBJ2-2,TRBV7-9,NA,CASSSPGQNTGELFF,TGTGCCAGCAGTTCTCCGGGACAGAACACCGGGGAGCTGTTTTTT
NA,TRBJ1-1,TRBV5-6,NA,CASSLVGEWTEAFF,TGTGCCAGCAGCTTGGTAGGGGAGTGGACTGAAGCTTTCTTT
NA,TRBJ2-1,TRBV6-6,once,CASRYLGNEQFF,TGTGCCAGCAGATACCTAGGGAATGAGCAGTTCTTC
TRBD1,TRBJ1-2,TRBV5-4,once,CASSVDRGNYGYTF,TGTGCCAGCAGCGTTGACAGGGGGAACTATGGCTACACCTTC
NA,TRBJ1-1,TRBV2,NA,CASSSTDRNTEAFF,TGTGCCAGCAGTTCCACCGATCGGAACACTGAAGCTTTCTTT
NA,TRBJ2-1,TRBV27,NA,CASSTGPTPSDEQFF,TGTGCCAGCAGTACCGGGCCCACACCGAGCGATGAGCAGTTCTTC
TRBD1,TRBJ1-3,TRBV4-1,NA,CASSPPGQGPGNTIYF,TGCGCCAGCAGCCCACCGGGACAGGGACCTGGAAACACCATATATTTT
NA,TRBJ1-1,TRBV5-6,NA,CASRVSGNTEAFF,TGTGCCAGCAGAGTCTCGGGGAACACTGAAGCTTTCTTT
NA,TRBJ2-2,TRBV6-5,NA,CASSPRTGNTGELFF,TGTGCCAGCAGTCCCCGGACGGGGAACACCGGGGAGCTGTTTTTT
TRBD2,TRBJ2-1,TRBV4-2,NA,CASSQDRGGLAGGPVKEEQFF,TGTGCCAGCAGCCAAGATCGGGGCGGGTTAGCGGGAGGGCCTGTGAAGGAAGAGCAGTTCTTC
TRBD1,TRBJ1-1,TRBV7-2,NA,CASSWGGQGAEAFF,TGTGCCAGCAGCTGGGGCGGACAGGGGGCTGAAGCTTTCTTT
NA,TRBJ2-1,TRBV13,NA,CASSARLGFYNEQFF,TGTGCCAGCAGCGCTCGACTAGGATTTTACAATGAGCAGTTCTTC